The 14 T cell receptor beta chains listed next were all sequenced from one sample in a study of blood T cells in healthy people across ages. Next came a second PCR, run for 7 to 11 cycles, which used a sample-barcoded 5' primer along with a J-beta primer mix. TCRdb reanalysed the 5' RACE reads using MiXCR and keeps one entry per CDR3 protein. The table records roughly 700,000 distinct CDR3 sequences, around 32% of them present only once. Specimen: blood. Receptor source: an elderly woman in good health.

A remark on this clonotype: A much larger clone differs by one base, so this may be a read error. The DNA of the CDR3 is TGTGCCAGCAGCAGGCAGGGAGCGGGGGGCTACGAGCAGTACTTC. Residues: CASSRQGAGGYEQYF. The chain employs TRBV11-1 and TRBJ2-7; 9 nucleotides line up with TRBD2. The CDR3 covers 15 residues. Germline CDR1 SGHAT, CDR2 FQDESV (reference sequence). The ends lost 5 bases at V and 3 bases at J; junction bases unmatched: 8.

On this clonotype itself: Just one base apart from a much larger clone, this may be a read error. The chain couples TRBV5-5 to TRBJ2-3; no reliable D call. Trimming left V 3 bases short and J 3 bases short, with 8 bases between. The germline gives CDR1 SGHKS, CDR2 YYEKEE (reference sequence). The CDR3 length is 13 residues. This CDR3 is CASSSVETDTQYF. For the CDR3, the DNA is TGTGCCAGCAGCTCGGTGGAAACAGATACGCAGTATTTT.

This clonotype was recorded at least ten times. The rearrangement joins TRBV5-6 to TRBJ1-5; 7 nucleotides align to TRBD1. V gave up 4 bases and J gave up 0 bases; unmatched junction bases: 10. Looked up from germline, CDR1 is SGHDT and CDR2 is YYEEEE. The CDR3 runs to 17 residues. This CDR3 is CASSGGQSRISNQPQHF. In nucleotides, the CDR3 is TGTGCCAGCAGCGGGGGACAGAGCCGCATTAGCAATCAGCCCCAGCATTTT.

This clonotype was found a few times. One end of the junction varies from germline; a read error may be responsible. The chain uses TRBV7-2 and TRBJ2-5, with D hard to call. Germline V CDR1 and CDR2: SGHTA, FQGNSA. CDR3 size: 16 residues. The CDR3 spells CASSLDLGFGQEAQYF. CDR3 DNA: TGTGCCAGCAGCTTAGATTTAGGGTTTGGCCAAGAGGCCCAGTACTTC.

In this sample, this clonotype turned up many times. The chain carries TRBV6-1 and TRBJ1-5, with TRBD1 matching over 12 bases. The V gene's germline CDR1 is MNHNS and CDR2 SASEGT. CDR3 length equals 15 residues. V dropped 6 bases and J dropped 7; count of bases not matched to a gene: 7. CDR3 sequence: CASRGQGAIRQPQHF. Here the CDR3 DNA reads TGTGCCAGCAGGGGACAGGGGGCAATACGACAGCCCCAGCATTTT.

This clonotype was seen at least ten times. The genes are TRBV5-1 and TRBJ2-1; TRBD2 aligns across 7 bases. The CDR3 covers 13 residues. The V segment lost 2 bases and the J segment 6 bases; nucleotides outside the gene matches: 2. Germline assignment: CDR1 SGHRS and CDR2 YFSETQ. CDR3 residues: CASSFRTSNEQFF. As DNA, the CDR3 is TGCGCCAGCAGCTTCAGGACTAGCAATGAGCAGTTCTTC.

This clonotype was seen ten or more times. The chain combines TRBV29-1 with TRBJ2-1, with D perhaps matching TRBD2 (7 bases). Germline CDR1 SQVTM, CDR2 ANQGSEA. The germline V and J ends were trimmed by 6 bases and 9 bases, with 12 bases remaining between them. CDR3 size: 11 residues. CDR3 residues: CSVQGGGEQFF. The CDR3 DNA follows: TGCAGCGTCCAAGGGGGGGGTGAGCAGTTCTTC.

The sample holds a few counts of this clonotype. The chain recombines TRBV3-1 with TRBJ2-4; tentatively, D is TRBD1 (5 bases). Germline-derived CDR1 and CDR2 are LGHDT and YNNKEL (reference sequence). V was pared by 7 bases and J by 0 bases, with 22 bases between. The CDR3 is 18 amino acids. In DNA form, the CDR3 reads TGTGCCAGCACCGCGAATGACAGATCCCCGCTAGCCAAAAACATTCAGTACTTC. It specifies CASTANDRSPLAKNIQYF.

There are many counts of this clonotype. The CDR3: CASSLDRSLTDTQYF. The CDR3, as DNA: TGCGCCAGCAGCTTGGACAGGTCCCTTACAGATACGCAGTATTTT. This sequence joins TRBV5-1 and TRBJ2-3, with D tentatively TRBD1 (5 bases). The V gene's germline CDR1 is SGHRS and CDR2 YFSETQ. The V and J ends lost 0 bases and 3 bases respectively, with 11 bases between them. The CDR3 is made up of 15 amino acids.

This clonotype was seen at least ten times. V gene TRBV29-1 combines with J gene TRBJ1-2, with TRBD1 matching over 7 bases. Germline V gene data show CDR1 as SQVTM and CDR2 as ANQGSEA. J gave up 8 bases and V 3 bases, and 6 bases lay outside the gene matches. The CDR3 is 12 amino acids. The CDR3 coding sequence is TGCAGCGTTGAGACAGGGTATGGCGGCTACACCTTC. It encodes CSVETGYGGYTF.

The sample holds one count of this clonotype. The rearrangement uses TRBV4-1 and TRBJ2-1; perhaps TRBD1 as D (5 bases). V lost 0 bases and J 6 bases, leaving 12 bases between the germline ends. This CDR3 has 15 amino acids. The germline CDR1 and CDR2 sequences are MGHRA and YSYEKL. The CDR3 loop is CASSQDGQGCNEQFF. CDR3 nucleotides: TGCGCCAGCAGCCAAGATGGGCAGGGATGCAATGAGCAGTTCTTC.

CDR3 DNA: TGTGCCAGCAGGGGGGCGGGGATGAGCTCTGGGGCCAACGTCCTGACTTTC. Translated: CASRGAGMSSGANVLTF. The chain recombines TRBV6-2 or TRBV6-3 with TRBJ2-6, with D perhaps given as TRBD1 or TRBD2 (6 bases each). The germline V and J ends were trimmed by 6 bases and 0 bases, with 15 bases remaining between them. The CDR3 covers 17 residues. Germline V CDR1 and CDR2: MNHEY, SVGEGT.

At least ten counts were recorded for this clonotype. The genes are TRBV29-1 and TRBJ1-2, with 12 bases identical to TRBD1. Trimming removed 3 bases from V and 8 bases from J; junction bases left unmatched: 4. Germline V gene data show CDR1 as SQVTM and CDR2 as ANQGSEA. CDR3 length: 13 amino acids. The CDR3 DNA reads as TGCAGCGTTGAGGGACAGGGGGCGAGGGGCTACACCTTC. Its protein product is CSVEGQGARGYTF.

This clonotype was recorded at least ten times. V is TRBV7-2 and J is TRBJ2-4; perhaps TRBD1 as D (6 bases). This CDR3 region has 19 residues. CDR1 SGHTA and CDR2 FQGNSA come from the germline V gene. The germline V and J ends were trimmed by 5 bases and 0 bases, with 23 bases remaining between them. The CDR3 bases are TGTGCCAGCAGCCCCGCGGCGGACAGAATATTACTAGCCAAAAACATTCAGTACTTC. Protein product: CASSPAADRILLAKNIQYF.